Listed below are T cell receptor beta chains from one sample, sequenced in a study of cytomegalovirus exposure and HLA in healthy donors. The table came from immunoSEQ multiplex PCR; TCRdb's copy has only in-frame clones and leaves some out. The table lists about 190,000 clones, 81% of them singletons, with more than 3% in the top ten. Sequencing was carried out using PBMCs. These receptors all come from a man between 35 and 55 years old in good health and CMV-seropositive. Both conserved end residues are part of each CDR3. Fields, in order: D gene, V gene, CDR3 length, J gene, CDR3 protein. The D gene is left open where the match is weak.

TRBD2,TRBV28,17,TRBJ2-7,CASSSFDLAGGPGEQYF
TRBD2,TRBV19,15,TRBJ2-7,CASSVREGSSYEQYF
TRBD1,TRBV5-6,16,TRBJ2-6,CASSWTGLSGANVLTF
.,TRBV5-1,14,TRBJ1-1,CASSPHPGQNEAFF
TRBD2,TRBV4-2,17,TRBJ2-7,CASSPWGLAGVSYEQYF
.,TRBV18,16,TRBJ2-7,CASSPSSPWPPYEQYF
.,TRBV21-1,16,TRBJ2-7,CASSKADGGAGGEQYF
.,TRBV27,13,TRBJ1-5,CASSLRGDQPQHF
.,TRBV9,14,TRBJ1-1,CASSTGAGIPEAFF
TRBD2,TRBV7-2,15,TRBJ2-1,CASSPSGTSGIEQFF
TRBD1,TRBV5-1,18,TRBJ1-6,CASSLMGTDVSFNSPLHF
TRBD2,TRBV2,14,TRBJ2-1,CASRRGGPYNEQFF
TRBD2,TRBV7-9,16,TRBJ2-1,CASSLAGTSPGGEQFF
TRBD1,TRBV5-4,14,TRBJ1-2,CASSTGTVSFGYTF
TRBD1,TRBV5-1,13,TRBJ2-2,CASRTGGTGELFF
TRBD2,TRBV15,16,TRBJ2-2,CATSSWASGRAGELFF
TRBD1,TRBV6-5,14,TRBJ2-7,CASSFDRVSYEQYF
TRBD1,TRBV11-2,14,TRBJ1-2,CASSLEGQGYGYTF